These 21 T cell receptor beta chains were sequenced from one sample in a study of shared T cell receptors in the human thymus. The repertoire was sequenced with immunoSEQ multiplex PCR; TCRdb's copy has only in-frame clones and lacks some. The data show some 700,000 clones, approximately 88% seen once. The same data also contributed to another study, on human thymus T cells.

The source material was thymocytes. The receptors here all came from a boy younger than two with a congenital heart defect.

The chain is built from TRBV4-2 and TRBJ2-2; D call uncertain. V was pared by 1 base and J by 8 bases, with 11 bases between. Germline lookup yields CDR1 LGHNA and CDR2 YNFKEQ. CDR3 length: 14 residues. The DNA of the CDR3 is TGTGCCAGCAGCCAAGCAGAGGAACGGGGGGAGCTGTTTTTT. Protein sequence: CASSQAEERGELFF.

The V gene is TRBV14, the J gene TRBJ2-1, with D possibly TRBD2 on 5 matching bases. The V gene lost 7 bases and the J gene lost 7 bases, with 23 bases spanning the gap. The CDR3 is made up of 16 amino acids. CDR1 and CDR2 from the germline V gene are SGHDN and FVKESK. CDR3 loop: CASTLGGVGTTNEQFF. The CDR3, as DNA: TGTGCCAGCACCCTAGGAGGAGTGGGAACGACAAATGAGCAGTTCTTC.

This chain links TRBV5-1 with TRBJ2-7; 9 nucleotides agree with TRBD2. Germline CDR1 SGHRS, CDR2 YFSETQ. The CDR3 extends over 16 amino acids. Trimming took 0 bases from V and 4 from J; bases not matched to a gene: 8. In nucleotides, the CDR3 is TGCGCCAGCAGCTTGGTGGGGCGGGAGGGCCCTTACGAGCAGTACTTC. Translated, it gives CASSLVGREGPYEQYF.

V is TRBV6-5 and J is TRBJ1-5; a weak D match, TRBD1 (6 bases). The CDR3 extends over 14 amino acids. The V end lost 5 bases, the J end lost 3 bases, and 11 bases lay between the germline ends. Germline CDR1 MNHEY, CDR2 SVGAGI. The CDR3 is CASSTGSINQPQHF. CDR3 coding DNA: TGTGCCAGCAGTACAGGGTCTATCAATCAGCCCCAGCATTTT.

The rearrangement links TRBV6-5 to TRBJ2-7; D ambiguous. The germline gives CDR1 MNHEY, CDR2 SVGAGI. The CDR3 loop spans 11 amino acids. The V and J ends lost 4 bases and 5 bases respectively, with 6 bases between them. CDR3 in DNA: TGTGCCAGCAGTTCTACCCACGAGCAGTACTTC. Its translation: CASSSTHEQYF.

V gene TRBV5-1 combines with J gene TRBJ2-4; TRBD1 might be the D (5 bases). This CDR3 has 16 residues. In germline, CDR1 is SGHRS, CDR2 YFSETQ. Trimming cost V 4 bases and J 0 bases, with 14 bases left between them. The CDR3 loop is CASSPDQGVAKNIQYF. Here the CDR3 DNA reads TGCGCCAGCAGCCCGGACCAGGGCGTAGCCAAAAACATTCAGTACTTC.

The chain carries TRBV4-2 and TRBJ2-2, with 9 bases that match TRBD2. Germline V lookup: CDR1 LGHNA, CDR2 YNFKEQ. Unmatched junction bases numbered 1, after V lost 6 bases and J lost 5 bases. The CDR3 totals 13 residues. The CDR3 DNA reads TGTGCCAGCAGGGCGGGAGGGACCGGGGAGCTGTTTTTT. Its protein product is CASRAGGTGELFF.

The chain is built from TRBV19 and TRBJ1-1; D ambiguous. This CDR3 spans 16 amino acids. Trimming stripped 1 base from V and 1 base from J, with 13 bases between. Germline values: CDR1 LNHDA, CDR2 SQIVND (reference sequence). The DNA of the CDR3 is TGTGCCAGTAGTATAGGGCCTGGAGAGGGGAACACTGAAGCTTTCTTT. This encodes CASSIGPGEGNTEAFF.

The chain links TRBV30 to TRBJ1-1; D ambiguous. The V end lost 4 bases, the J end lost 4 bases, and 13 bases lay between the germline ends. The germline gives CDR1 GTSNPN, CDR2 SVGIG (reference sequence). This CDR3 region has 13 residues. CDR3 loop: CAWICEFVTEAFF. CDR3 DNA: TGTGCCTGGATTTGTGAGTTTGTCACTGAAGCTTTCTTT.

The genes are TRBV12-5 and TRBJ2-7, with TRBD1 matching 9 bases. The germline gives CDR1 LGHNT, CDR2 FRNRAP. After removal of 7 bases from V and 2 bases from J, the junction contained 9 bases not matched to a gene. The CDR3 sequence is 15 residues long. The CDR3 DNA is TGTGCTAGTGACCTAGGACAGGGGTCACCCTACGAGCAGTACTTC. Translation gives CASDLGQGSPYEQYF.

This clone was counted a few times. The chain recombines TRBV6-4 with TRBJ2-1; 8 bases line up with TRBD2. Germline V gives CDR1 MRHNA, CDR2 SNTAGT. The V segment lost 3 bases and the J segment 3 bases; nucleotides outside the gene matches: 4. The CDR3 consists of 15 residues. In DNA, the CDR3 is TGTGCCAGCAGTGAGCTTCGGGGGGGCTACAATGAGCAGTTCTTC. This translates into CASSELRGGYNEQFF.

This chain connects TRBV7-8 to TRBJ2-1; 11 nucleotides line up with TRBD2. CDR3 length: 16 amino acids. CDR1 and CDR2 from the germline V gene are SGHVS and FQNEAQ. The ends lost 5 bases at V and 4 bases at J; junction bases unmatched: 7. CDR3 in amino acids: CASSRGGLAEYNEQFF. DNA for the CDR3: TGTGCCAGCAGCAGAGGGGGACTAGCGGAATACAATGAGCAGTTCTTC.

Written as DNA, the CDR3 is TGTGCCAGCAGCTCACCGAGGGAGACCCAGTACTTC. Translation: CASSSPRETQYF. The chain links TRBV11-2 to TRBJ2-5; no clear D. CDR1 SGHAT and CDR2 FQNNGV come from the germline V gene. This CDR3 spans 12 amino acids. Trimming shortened V by 4 bases and J by 5 bases, and 8 bases separated the two germline ends.

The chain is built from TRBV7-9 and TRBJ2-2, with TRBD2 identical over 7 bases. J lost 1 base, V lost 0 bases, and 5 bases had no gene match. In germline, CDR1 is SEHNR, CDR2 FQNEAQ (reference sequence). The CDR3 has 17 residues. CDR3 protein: CASSLAGSGVNTGELFF. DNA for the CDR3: TGTGCCAGCAGCTTAGCGGGGAGCGGGGTGAACACCGGGGAGCTGTTTTTT.

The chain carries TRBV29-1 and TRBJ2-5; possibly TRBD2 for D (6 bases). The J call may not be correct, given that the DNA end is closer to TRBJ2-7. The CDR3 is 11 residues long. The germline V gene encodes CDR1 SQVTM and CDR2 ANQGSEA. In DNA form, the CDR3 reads TGCAGCGGACTAGGGGTTTACGAGCAGTACTTC. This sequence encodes CSGLGVYEQYF.

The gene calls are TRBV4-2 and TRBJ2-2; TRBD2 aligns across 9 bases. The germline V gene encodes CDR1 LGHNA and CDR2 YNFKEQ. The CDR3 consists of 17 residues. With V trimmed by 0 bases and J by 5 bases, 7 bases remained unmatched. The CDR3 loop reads CASSQDSGSPGTGELFF. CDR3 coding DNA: TGTGCCAGCAGCCAAGATAGCGGGAGCCCGGGAACCGGGGAGCTGTTTTTT.

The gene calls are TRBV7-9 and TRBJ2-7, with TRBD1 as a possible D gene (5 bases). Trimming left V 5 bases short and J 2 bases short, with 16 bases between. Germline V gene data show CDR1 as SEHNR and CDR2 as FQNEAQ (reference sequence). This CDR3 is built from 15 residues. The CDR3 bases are TGTGCCAGCAGCCGCCCGGCAGGGCCGACCTACGAGCAGTACTTC. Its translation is CASSRPAGPTYEQYF.

The CDR3 bases are TGTGCCAGCAGCTCCCGGGACTTTTCTATAACTAGCACAGATACGCAGTATTTT. The encoded protein is CASSSRDFSITSTDTQYF. The gene calls are TRBV7-2 and TRBJ2-3, with TRBD2 as a possible D gene (6 bases). From germline, CDR1 is SGHTA and CDR2 FQGNSA. V gave up 4 bases and J gave up 0 bases, with 20 bases separating them. The CDR3 loop spans 18 amino acids.

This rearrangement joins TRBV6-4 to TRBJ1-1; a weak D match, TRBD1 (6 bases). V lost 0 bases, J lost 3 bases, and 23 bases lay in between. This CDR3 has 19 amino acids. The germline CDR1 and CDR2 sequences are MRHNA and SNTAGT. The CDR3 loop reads CASSDSSKKDSPLDTEAFF. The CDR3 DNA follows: TGTGCCAGCAGTGACTCGAGCAAAAAGGACAGTCCCTTAGACACTGAAGCTTTCTTT.

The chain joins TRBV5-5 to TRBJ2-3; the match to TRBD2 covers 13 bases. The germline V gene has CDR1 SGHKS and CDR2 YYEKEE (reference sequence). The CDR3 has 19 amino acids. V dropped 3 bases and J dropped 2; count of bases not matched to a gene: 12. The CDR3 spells CASSSGLAGVNMDTDTQYF. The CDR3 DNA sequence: TGTGCCAGCAGCTCCGGACTAGCGGGAGTTAATATGGACACAGATACGCAGTATTTT.

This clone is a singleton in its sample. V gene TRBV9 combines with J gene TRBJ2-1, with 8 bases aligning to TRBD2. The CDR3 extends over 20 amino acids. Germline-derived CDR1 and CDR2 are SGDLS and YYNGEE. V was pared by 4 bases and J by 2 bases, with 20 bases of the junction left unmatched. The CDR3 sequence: CASSPRGVGVAGFPYNEQFF. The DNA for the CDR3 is TGTGCCAGCAGCCCCCGAGGGGTGGGGGTAGCGGGGTTCCCCTACAATGAGCAGTTCTTC.